This T cell receptor beta chain is drawn from a study of blood T cell repertoires in COVID-19. Study overall: There were acute and convalescent COVID-19 samples, and they came from the United States, Italy and Spain. Nucleic acid was either cDNA or gDNA, and it came from T cells, B-cell-depleted T cells, or PBMCs.

The CDR3 is 12 residues long. V was clipped by 3 bases and J by 8 bases, with 8 bases between them. The germline CDR1 and CDR2 sequences are MNHNS and SASEGT. The repertoire was sequenced with immunoSEQ multiplex PCR; TCRdb's copy has only in-frame clones and lacks some. The sample records fewer than 80,000 clones, 89% being singletons. Sequenced sample: peripheral blood. The clonotype originates from a woman aged 50 to 65 with active COVID-19. The gene calls are TRBV6-1 and TRBJ2-1, with D tentatively TRBD2 (5 bases). CDR3 coding DNA: TGTGCCAGCAGTGACGGGGTATATGAGCAGTTCTTC. This encodes CASSDGVYEQFF.